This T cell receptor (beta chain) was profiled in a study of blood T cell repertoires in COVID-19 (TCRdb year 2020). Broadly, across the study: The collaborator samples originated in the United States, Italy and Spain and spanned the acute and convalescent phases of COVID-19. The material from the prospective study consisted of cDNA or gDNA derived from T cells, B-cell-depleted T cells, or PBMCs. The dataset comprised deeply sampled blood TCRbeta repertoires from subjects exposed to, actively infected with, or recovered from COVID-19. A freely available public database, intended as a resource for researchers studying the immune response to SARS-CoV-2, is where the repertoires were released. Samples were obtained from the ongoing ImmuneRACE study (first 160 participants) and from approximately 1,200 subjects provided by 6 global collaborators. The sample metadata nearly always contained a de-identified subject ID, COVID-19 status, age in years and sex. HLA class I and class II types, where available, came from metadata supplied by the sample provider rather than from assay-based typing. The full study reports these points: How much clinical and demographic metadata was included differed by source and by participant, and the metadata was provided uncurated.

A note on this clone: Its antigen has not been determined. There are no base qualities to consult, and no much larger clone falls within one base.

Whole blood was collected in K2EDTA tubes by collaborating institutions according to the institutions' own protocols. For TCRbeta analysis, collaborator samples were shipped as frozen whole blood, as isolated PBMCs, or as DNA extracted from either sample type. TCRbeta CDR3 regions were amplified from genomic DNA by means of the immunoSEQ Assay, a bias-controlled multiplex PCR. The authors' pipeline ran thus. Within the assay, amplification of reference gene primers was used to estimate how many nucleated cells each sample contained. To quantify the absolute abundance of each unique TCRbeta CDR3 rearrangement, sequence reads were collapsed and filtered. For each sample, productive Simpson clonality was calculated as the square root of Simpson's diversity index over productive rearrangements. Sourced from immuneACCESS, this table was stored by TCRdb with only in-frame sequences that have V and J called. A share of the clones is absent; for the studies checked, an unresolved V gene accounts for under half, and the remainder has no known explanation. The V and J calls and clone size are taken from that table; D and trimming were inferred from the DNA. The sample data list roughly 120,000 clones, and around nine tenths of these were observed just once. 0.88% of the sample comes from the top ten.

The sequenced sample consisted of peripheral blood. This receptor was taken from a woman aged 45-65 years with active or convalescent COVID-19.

The nucleotide sequence reads TGCGCCAGCAGCTTGGTCGGTAGCGGGAACTACAATGAGCAGTTCTTC. Translated, it reads CASSLVGSGNYNEQFF. Rearrangement joined TRBV5-1 to TRBJ2-1; 8 junctional bases match TRBD2. V ends up 0 bases short and J 3 bases short, with an unmatched junction base count of 5. From cysteine to phenylalanine, the CDR3 is 16 amino acids long. Only the CDR3 part of the read is kept: 48 bases, read in frame from the first base. Reading the germline V gene gives CDR1 SGHRS and CDR2 YFSETQ.